Shown below are 10 T cell receptor beta chains from a single sample sequenced in a study of blood T cell repertoires in COVID-19. Assay used: immunoSEQ multiplex PCR; TCRdb lists only in-frame clones, some missing. The data contain roughly 300,000 clones, 90% of them seen just once; the ten biggest clones take up 6.5% to 8%. The sample taken for sequencing was peripheral blood. The receptor set was obtained from a woman aged 30 to 39 with COVID-19, enrolled during active disease.

The chain is built from TRBV11-2 and TRBJ2-5, with 10 bases fitting TRBD1. This CDR3 has 13 residues. Losses at the gene ends were 5 bases for V and 9 bases for J; bases not matched to a gene: 6. The germline V gene encodes CDR1 SGHAT and CDR2 FQNNGV. The CDR3: CASSLGQGSAQYF. The CDR3 DNA sequence: TGTGCCAGCAGCCTGGGACAGGGGTCGGCCCAGTACTTC.

The gene calls are TRBV19 and TRBJ2-7; the D is unclear. The CDR3 loop spans 13 amino acids. The V end was cut by 1 base, the J end by 2 bases, with 6 bases between. Germline CDR1 reads LNHDA; CDR2 reads SQIVND (reference sequence). DNA of the CDR3: TGTGCCAGTAGTATAGGCCTAACCTACGAGCAGTACTTC. Translating it yields CASSIGLTYEQYF.

V usage is TRBV4-3 and J usage is TRBJ1-2; 10 bases line up with TRBD1. The CDR3 loop spans 14 amino acids. Trimming removed 6 bases from V and 5 bases from J; junction bases left unmatched: 6. CDR1 and CDR2 from the germline V gene are LGHNA and YSLEER. The CDR3 spells CASSHGQGDYGYTF. In DNA form, the CDR3 reads TGCGCCAGCAGTCATGGACAGGGGGATTATGGCTACACCTTC.

The chain employs TRBV5-5 and TRBJ1-1; D remains ambiguous. V lost 3 bases to trimming and J lost 0 bases, with 6 bases between them. Germline assignment: CDR1 SGHKS and CDR2 YYEKEE (reference sequence). This CDR3 spans 13 amino acids. This CDR3 reads CASSYNLNTEAFF. The DNA of the CDR3 is TGTGCCAGCAGCTACAACCTGAACACTGAAGCTTTCTTT.

This sequence joins TRBV19 and TRBJ2-5, with D possibly TRBD1 on 6 matching bases. Germline loops: CDR1 LNHDA, CDR2 SQIVND (reference sequence). Trimming removed 2 bases at V and 2 bases at J, with 6 bases between. The CDR3 runs 13 residues. This CDR3 reads CASSIRGQETQYF. The CDR3 DNA follows: TGTGCCAGTAGTATAAGGGGGCAAGAGACCCAGTACTTC.

V is TRBV5-5 and J is TRBJ2-7; 7 bases align to TRBD2. With V trimmed by 0 bases and J by 11 bases, 14 bases remained unmatched. This CDR3 comprises 15 residues. Germline values: CDR1 SGHKS, CDR2 YYEKEE (reference sequence). Written as DNA, the CDR3 is TGTGCCAGCAGCTTGGGAGTGAGTAGCGGGTTGCTCGAGTACTTC. It translates to CASSLGVSSGLLEYF.

The chain combines TRBV7-8 with TRBJ1-4; 7 bases match TRBD1. V gave up 5 bases and J gave up 8 bases; unmatched junction bases: 8. Germline lookup yields CDR1 SGHVS and CDR2 FQNEAQ. CDR3 length: 14 residues. The CDR3, as DNA: TGTGCCAGCAGCCCCGGGACAGCAGAAGAAAAACTGTTTTTT. Its translation: CASSPGTAEEKLFF.

The V call is TRBV5-1, the J call TRBJ1-1; the D is unclear. CDR3 length: 13 amino acids. The ends were cut back, 0 bases at V and 4 bases at J, with 7 bases in the middle. Germline-derived CDR1 and CDR2 are SGHRS and YFSETQ. The CDR3 spells CASSLGTFTEAFF. The CDR3 nucleotides are TGCGCCAGCAGCTTGGGCACATTCACTGAAGCTTTCTTT.

V and J are TRBV24-1 and TRBJ2-2; 7 bases line up with TRBD1. With V trimmed by 10 bases and J by 5 bases, 9 bases remained unmatched. Per germline, CDR1 KGHDR and CDR2 SFDVKD. The CDR3 is made up of 14 amino acids. The CDR3 protein is CATAGQAVTGELFF. The DNA of the CDR3 is TGTGCCACAGCCGGACAGGCCGTGACCGGGGAGCTGTTTTTT.

The genes are TRBV7-2 and TRBJ1-2; a weak D match, TRBD1 (5 bases). This CDR3 has 13 amino acids. Germline V gene sequence: CDR1 SGHTA, CDR2 FQGNSA. Trimming cost V 5 bases and J 4 bases, with 11 bases left between them. The CDR3: CASSPGTSYGYTF. CDR3 DNA: TGTGCCAGCAGCCCCGGGACTTCCTATGGCTACACCTTC.